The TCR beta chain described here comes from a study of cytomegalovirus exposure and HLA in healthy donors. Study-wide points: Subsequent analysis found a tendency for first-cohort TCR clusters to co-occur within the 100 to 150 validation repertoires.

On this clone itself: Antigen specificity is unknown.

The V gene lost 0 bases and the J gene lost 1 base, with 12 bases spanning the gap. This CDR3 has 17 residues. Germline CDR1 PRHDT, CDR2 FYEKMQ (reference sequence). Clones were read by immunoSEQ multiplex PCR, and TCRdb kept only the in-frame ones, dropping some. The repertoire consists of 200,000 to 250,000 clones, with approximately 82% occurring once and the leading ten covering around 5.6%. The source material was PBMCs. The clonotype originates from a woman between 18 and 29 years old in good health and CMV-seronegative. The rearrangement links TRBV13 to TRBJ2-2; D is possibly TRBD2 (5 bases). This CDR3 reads CASSLGGRAGNTGELFF. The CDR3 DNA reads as TGTGCCAGCAGCTTAGGAGGTCGGGCGGGGAACACCGGGGAGCTGTTTTTT.